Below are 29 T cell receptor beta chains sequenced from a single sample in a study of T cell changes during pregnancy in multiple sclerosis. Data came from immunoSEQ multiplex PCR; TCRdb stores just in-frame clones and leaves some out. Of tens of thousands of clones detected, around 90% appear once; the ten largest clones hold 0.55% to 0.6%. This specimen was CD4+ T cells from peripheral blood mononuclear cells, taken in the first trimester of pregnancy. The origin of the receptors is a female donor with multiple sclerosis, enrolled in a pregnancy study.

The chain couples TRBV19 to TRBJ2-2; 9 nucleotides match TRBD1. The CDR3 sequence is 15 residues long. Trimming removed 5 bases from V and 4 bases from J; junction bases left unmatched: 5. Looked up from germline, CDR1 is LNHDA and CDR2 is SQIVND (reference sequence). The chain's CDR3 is CASSSRTGVTGELFF. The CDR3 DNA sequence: TGTGCCAGTAGTTCACGGACAGGGGTCACCGGGGAGCTGTTTTTT.

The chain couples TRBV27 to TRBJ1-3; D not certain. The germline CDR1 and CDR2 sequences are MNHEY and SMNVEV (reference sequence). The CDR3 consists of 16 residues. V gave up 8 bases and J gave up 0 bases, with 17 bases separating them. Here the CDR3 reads CASLLAPRSSGNTIYF. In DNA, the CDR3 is TGTGCCAGCCTTCTGGCCCCAAGGAGCTCTGGAAACACCATATATTTT.

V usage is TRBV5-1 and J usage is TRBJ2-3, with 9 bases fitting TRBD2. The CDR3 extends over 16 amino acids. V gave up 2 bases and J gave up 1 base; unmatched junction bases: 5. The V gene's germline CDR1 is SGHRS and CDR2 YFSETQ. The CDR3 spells CASSFPSGTGTDTQYF. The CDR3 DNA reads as TGCGCCAGCAGCTTCCCTAGCGGGACCGGCACAGATACGCAGTATTTT.

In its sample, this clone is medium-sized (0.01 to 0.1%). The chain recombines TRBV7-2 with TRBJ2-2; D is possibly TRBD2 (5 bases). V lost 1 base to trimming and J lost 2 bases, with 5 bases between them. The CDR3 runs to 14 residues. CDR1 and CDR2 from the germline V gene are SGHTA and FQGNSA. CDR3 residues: CASSLGTNTGELFF. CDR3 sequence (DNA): TGTGCCAGCAGCTTAGGGACTAACACCGGGGAGCTGTTTTTT.

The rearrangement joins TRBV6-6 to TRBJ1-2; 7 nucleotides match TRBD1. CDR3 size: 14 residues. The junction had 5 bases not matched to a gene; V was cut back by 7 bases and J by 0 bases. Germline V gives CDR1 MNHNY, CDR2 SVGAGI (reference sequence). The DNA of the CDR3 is TGTGCCAGCAACAGACAGGGAGCTAACTATGGCTACACCTTC. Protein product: CASNRQGANYGYTF.

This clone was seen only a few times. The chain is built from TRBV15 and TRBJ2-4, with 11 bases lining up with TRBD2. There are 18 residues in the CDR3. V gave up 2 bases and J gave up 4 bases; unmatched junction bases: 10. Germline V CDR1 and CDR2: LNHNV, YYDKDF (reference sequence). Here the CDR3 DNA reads TGTGCCACCAGCAGATTGGGGGGGACTAGCGGAGCAAAAAACATTCAGTACTTC. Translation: CATSRLGGTSGAKNIQYF.

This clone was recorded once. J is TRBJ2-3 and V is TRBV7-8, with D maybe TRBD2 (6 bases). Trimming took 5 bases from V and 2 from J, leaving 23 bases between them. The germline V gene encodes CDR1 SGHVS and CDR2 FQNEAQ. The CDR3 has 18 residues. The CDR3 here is CASSGPYGRRGVTDTQYF. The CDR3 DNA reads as TGTGCCAGCAGCGGGCCGTACGGGAGACGCGGGGTCACAGATACGCAGTATTTT.

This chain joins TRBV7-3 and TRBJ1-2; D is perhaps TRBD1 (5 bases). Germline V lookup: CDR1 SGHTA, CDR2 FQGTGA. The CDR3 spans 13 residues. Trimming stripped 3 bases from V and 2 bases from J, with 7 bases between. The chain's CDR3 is CASSLDKNYGYTF. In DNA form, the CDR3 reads TGTGCCAGCAGCTTGGACAAAAACTATGGCTACACCTTC.

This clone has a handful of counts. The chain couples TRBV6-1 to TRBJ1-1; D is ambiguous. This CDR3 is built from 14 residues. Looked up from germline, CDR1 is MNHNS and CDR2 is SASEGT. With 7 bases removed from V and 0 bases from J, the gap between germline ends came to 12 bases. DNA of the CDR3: TGTGCCAGCACATTAGAGGATTTGAACACTGAAGCTTTCTTT. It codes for CASTLEDLNTEAFF.

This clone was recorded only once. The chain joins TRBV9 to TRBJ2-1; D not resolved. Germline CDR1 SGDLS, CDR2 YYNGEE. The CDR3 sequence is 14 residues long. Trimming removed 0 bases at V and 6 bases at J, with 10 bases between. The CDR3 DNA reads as TGTGCCAGCAGCGTAGAACTTATAACCAATGAGCAGTTCTTC. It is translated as CASSVELITNEQFF.

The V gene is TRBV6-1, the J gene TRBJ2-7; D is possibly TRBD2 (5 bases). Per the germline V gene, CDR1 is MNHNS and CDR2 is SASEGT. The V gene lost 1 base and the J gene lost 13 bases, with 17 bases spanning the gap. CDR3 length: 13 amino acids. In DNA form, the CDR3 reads TGTGCCAGCAGTGAAGGAAATGGACTGGAGCGATACTTC. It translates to CASSEGNGLERYF.

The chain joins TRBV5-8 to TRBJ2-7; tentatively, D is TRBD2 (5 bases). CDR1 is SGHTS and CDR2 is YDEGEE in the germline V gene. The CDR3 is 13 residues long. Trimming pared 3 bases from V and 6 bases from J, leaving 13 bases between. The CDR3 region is CASSSIWRVEQYF. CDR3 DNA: TGTGCCAGCAGCTCAATTTGGCGGGTCGAGCAGTACTTC.

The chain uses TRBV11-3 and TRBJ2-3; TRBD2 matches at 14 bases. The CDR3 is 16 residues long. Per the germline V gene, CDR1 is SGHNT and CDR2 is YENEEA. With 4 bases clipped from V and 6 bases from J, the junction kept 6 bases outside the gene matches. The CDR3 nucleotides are TGTGCCAGCAGCTCGGGACTAGCGGGAGCCCCCGATACGCAGTATTTT. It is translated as CASSSGLAGAPDTQYF.

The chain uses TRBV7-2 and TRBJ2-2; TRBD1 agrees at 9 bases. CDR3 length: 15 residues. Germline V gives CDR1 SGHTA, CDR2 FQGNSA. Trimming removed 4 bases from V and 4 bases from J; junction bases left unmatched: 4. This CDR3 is CASSSGTGTTGELFF. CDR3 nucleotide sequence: TGTGCCAGCAGCTCAGGGACAGGGACCACCGGGGAGCTGTTTTTT.

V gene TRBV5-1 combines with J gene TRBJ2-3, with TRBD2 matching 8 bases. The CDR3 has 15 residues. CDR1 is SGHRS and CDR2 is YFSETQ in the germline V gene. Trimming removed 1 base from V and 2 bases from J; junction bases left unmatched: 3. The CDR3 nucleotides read TGCGCCAGCAGCTTGACTAGCGGCCCCACAGATACGCAGTATTTT. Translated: CASSLTSGPTDTQYF.

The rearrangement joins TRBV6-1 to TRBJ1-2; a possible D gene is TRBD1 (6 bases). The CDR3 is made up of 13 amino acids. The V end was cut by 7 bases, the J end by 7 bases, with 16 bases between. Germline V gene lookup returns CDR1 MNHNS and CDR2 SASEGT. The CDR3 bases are TGTGCCAGCACTTTAGACAGGCCCTCTGGCTACACCTTC. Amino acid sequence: CASTLDRPSGYTF.

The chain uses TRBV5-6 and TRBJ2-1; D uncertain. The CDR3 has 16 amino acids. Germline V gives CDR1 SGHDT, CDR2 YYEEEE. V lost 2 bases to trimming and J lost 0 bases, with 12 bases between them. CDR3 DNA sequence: TGTGCCAGCAGCTTTACTGTATTAAGCTCCTACAATGAGCAGTTCTTC. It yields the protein CASSFTVLSSYNEQFF.

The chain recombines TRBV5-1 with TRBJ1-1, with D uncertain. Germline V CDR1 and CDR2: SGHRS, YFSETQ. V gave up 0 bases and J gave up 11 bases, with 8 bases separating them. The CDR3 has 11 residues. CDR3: CASSLGSSAFF. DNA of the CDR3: TGCGCCAGCAGCTTGGGTTCTTCGGCTTTCTTT.

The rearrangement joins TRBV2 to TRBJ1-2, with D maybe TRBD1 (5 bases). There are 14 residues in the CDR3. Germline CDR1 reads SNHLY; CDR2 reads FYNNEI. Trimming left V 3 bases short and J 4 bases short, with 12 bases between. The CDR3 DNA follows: TGTGCCAGCAGTGACAGGGAGGCGGGCTATGGCTACACCTTC. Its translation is CASSDREAGYGYTF.

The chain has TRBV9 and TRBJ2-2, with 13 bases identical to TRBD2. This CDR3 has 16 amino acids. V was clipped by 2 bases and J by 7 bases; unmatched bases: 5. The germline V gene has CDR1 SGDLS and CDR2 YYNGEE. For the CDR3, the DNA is TGTGCCAGCAGCGTGGGGGGACTAGCGGGACTCGGGGAGCTGTTTTTT. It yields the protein CASSVGGLAGLGELFF.

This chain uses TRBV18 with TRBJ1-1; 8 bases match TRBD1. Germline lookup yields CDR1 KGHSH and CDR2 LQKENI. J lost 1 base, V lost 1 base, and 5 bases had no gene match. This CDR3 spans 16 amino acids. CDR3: CASSPQRDRSNTEAFF. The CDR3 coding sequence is TGTGCCAGCTCACCACAGCGGGACAGGTCGAACACTGAAGCTTTCTTT.

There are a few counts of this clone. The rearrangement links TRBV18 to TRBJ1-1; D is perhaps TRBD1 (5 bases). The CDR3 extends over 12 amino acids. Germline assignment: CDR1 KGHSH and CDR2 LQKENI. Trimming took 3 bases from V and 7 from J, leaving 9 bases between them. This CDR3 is CASSPTGLEAFF. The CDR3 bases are TGTGCCAGCTCACCTACAGGCCTTGAAGCTTTCTTT.

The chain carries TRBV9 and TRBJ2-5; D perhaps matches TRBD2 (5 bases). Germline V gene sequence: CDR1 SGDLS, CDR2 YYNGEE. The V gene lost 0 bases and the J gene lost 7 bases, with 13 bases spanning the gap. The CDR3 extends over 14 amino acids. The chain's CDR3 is CASSVAPDRGTQYF. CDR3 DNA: TGTGCCAGCAGCGTAGCACCGGACCGGGGGACCCAGTACTTC.

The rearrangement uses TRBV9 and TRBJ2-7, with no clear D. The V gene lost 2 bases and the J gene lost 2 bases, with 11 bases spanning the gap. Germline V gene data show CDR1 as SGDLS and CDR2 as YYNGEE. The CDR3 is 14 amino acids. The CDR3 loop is CASSVGTEPYEQYF. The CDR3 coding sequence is TGTGCCAGCAGCGTCGGAACGGAGCCCTACGAGCAGTACTTC.

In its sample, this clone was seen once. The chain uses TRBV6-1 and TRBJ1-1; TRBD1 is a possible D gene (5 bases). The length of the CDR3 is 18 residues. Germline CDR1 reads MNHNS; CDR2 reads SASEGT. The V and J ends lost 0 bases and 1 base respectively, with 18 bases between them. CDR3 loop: CASSEAAYQGTRNTEAFF. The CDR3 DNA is TGTGCCAGCAGTGAAGCGGCTTACCAGGGTACCCGGAACACTGAAGCTTTCTTT.

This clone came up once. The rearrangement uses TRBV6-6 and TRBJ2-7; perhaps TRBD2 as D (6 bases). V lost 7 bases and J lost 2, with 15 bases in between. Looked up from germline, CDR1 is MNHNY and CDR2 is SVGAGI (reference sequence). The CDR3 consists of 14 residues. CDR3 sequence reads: CASTYGGTTYEQYF. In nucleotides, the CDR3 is TGTGCCAGCACCTACGGGGGTACGACCTACGAGCAGTACTTC.

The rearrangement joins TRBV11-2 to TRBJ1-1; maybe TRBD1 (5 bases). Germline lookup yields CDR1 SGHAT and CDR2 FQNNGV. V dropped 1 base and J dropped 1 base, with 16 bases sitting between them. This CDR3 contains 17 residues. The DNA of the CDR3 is TGTGCCAGCAGCTTAGGGTTGGGACTTAGCTGGAACACTGAAGCTTTCTTT. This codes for CASSLGLGLSWNTEAFF. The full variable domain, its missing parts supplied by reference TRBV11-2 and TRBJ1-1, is EAGVAQSPRYKIIEKRQSVAFWCNPISGHATLYWYQQILGQGPKLLIQFQNNGVVDDSQLPKDRFSAERLKGVDSTLKIQPAKLEDSAVYLCASSLGLGLSWNTEAFFGQGTRLTVV.

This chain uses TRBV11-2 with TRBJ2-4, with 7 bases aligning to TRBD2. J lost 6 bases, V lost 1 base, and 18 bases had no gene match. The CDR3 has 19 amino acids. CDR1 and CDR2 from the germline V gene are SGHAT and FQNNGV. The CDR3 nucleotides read TGTGCCAGCAGCTTAGTGGGGTTCAGTGGGGGGGAGGGGAGAAACATTCAGTACTTC. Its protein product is CASSLVGFSGGEGRNIQYF.

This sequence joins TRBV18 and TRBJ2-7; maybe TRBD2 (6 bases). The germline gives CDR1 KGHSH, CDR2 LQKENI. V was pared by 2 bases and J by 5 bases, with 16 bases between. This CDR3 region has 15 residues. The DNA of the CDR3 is TGTGCCAGCTCACCAAGAGGCGGGACTGGCCACGAGCAGTACTTC. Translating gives CASSPRGGTGHEQYF.